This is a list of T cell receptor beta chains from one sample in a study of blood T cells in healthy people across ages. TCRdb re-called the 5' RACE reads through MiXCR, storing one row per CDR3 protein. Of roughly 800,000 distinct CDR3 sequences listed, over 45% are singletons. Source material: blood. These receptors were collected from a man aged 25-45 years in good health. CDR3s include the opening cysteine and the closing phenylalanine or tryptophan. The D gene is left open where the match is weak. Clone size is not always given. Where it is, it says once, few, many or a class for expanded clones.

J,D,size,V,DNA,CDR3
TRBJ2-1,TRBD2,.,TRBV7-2,TGTGCCAGCAGCTTAGGCCTGAGCGGGGGCAATGAGCAGTTCTTC,CASSLGLSGGNEQFF
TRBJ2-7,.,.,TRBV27,TGTGCCAGCAGTTCCTCCTCAAGCAGTACCTACGAGCAGTACTTC,CASSSSSSSTYEQYF
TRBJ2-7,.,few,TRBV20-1,TGCAGTGCCCTAATGTCGGGGCGGGACCCGGGCGAGCAGTACTTC,CSALMSGRDPGEQYF
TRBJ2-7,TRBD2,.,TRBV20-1,TGCAGTGCTAGCACGGGACTATCGAGGGACGAGCAGTACTTC,CSASTGLSRDEQYF
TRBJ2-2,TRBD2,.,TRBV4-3,TGCGCCAGCAGCCACCTTCCGACTAGCGGCTACACCGGGGAGCTGTTTTTT,CASSHLPTSGYTGELFF
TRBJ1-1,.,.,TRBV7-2,TGTGCCAGCAGCTTAGTCGGGGCTGAAGCTTTCTTT,CASSLVGAEAFF
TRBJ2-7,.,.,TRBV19,TGTGCCAGTAGTATGGGGGCACAGGGCTCCTACGAGCAGTACTTC,CASSMGAQGSYEQYF
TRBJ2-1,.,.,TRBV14,TGTGCCAGCAGCCAAATAGGCTATGAGCAGTTCTTC,CASSQIGYEQFF
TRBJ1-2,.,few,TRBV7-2,TGTGCCAGCAGCGACCGGGCGGTTAACTATGGCTACACCTTC,CASSDRAVNYGYTF
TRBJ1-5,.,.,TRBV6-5,TGTGCCAGCAGGTACACGAGGGGGCAGCCCCAGCATTTT,CASRYTRGQPQHF
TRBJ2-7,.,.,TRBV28,TGTGCCTCCCAAGAGGGGAGAAGAGTCTACGAGCAGTACTTC,CASQEGRRVYEQYF
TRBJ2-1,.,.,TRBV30,TGTGCCTGGAGTAAAGGTGGGAATGAGCAGTTCTTC,CAWSKGGNEQFF
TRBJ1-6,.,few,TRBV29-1,TGCAGCGTTCGAGCGGAAAATAATTCACCCCTCCACTTT,CSVRAENNSPLHF
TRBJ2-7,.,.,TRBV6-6,TGTGCCAGCAGCCGGCTCGGCTCAACCTACGAGCAGTACTTC,CASSRLGSTYEQYF
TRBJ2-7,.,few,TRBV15,TGTGCCACCAGCAGAGATGGGGAGACAGGAAGGGTTGAGCAGTACTTC,CATSRDGETGRVEQYF
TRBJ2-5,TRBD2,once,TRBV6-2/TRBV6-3,TGTGCCAGCAGCCACAGCGGGAGGGCCGCTAGAGAGACCCAGTACTTC,CASSHSGRAARETQYF
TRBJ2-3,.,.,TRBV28,TGTGCCAGCAGACCAAACTCGAAGGGTAGAGATACGCAGTATTTT,CASRPNSKGRDTQYF
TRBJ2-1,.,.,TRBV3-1,TGTGCCAGCAGCCAAAGGGGGGAAATTTACAATGAGCAGTTCTTC,CASSQRGEIYNEQFF
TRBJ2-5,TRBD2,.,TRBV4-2,TGTGCCAGCAACCAGACCCCTTCGCGGGAGAGGGAAGAGACCCAGTACTTC,CASNQTPSREREETQYF
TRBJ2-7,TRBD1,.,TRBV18,TGTGCCAGCTCACCACAGACAGGGTGGGGAATCAGCGAGCAGTACTTC,CASSPQTGWGISEQYF
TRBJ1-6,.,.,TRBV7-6,TGTGCCAGCAGCTTAATGCCAGATAATTCACCCCTCCACTTT,CASSLMPDNSPLHF
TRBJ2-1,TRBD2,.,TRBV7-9,TGTGCCAGCAGCCCCCCCACTAGCGGGACGTCCAATGAGCAGTTCTTC,CASSPPTSGTSNEQFF
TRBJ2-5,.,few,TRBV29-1,TGCAGCGTTGAAGGTTGGAGGGGGGAATCGGAGACCCAGTACTTC,CSVEGWRGESETQYF
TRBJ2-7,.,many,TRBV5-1,TGCGCCAGCAGCCCAGTCCCAGTCTACGAGCAGTACTTC,CASSPVPVYEQYF
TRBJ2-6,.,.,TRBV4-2,TGTGCCAGCAGCCAAGTCAGGGTTGACTCTGGGGCCAACGTCCTGACTTTC,CASSQVRVDSGANVLTF
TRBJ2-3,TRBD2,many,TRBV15,TGTGCCACCAGCAGAGGACTAGCGGATACGCAGTATTTT,CATSRGLADTQYF
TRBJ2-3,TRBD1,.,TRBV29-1,TGCAGCGTTACCTCGACAGGGGGGGAAACAGATACGCAGTATTTT,CSVTSTGGETDTQYF
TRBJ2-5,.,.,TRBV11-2,TGTGCCAGCAGCTCCTATCCCGGGACCGATCCCGAGACCCAGTACTTC,CASSSYPGTDPETQYF
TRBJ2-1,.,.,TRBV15,TGTGCCACCAGCAGGACTCTGGACTACGCTATGAATGAGCAGTTCTTC,CATSRTLDYAMNEQFF
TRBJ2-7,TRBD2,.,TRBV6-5,TGTGCCAGCAGTTACCAAGCGGGAGCAGCCTACGAGCAGTACTTC,CASSYQAGAAYEQYF
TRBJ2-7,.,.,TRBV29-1,TGCAGCGTTGTGAACCGGGGCTACGAGCAGTACTTC,CSVVNRGYEQYF
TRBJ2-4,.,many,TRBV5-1,TGCGCCAGCAGCTTGGGAGGGGCCGGGTCTTCGGGCAACATTCAGTACTTC,CASSLGGAGSSGNIQYF
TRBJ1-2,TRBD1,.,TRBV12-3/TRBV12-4,TGTGCCAGCAGATCCGGGACAGTCTATGGCTACACCTTC,CASRSGTVYGYTF
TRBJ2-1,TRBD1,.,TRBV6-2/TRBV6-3,TGTGCCAGCAGTTATCTAGGACCGGGACAGGTCCCCAATGAGCAGTTCTTC,CASSYLGPGQVPNEQFF
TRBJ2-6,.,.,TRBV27,TGTGCCAGCAGTTTTGCGAGGTCTGGGGCCAACGTCCTGACTTTC,CASSFARSGANVLTF
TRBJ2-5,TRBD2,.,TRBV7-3,TGTGCCAGCAGCTCGGGACTAGCGGTCTCGGGGGGAGAGACCCAGTACTTC,CASSSGLAVSGGETQYF
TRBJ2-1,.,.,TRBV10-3,TGTGCCATCAGTGAGTCCGAGACTAGGTACAATGAGCAGTTCTTC,CAISESETRYNEQFF
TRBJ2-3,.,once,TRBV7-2,TGTGCCAGCAGCACTGACGGAGGTACGCAGTATTTT,CASSTDGGTQYF
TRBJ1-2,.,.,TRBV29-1,TGCAGCGTTGAAATGCAGGCTTATGGCTACACCTTC,CSVEMQAYGYTF
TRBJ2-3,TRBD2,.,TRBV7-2,TGTGCCAGCAGCTTTTCCCTGGGACTAGCGGGGGGGAGCACAGATACGCAGTATTTT,CASSFSLGLAGGSTDTQYF
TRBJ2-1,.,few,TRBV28,TGTGCCAGCAGTTTATCGTATTCTGAGCAGTTCTTC,CASSLSYSEQFF
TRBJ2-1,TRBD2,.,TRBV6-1,TGTGCCAGCAGTAAGGGATTAGCGGGAGGTGAGCAGTTCTTC,CASSKGLAGGEQFF
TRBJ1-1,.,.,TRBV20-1,TGCAGTGCTAGAGATGGTCCGCCGGGGTATACTGAAGCTTTCTTT,CSARDGPPGYTEAFF
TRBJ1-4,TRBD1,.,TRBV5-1,TGCGCCAGCAGCCAACAGGGGGCTTATGAAAAACTGTTTTTT,CASSQQGAYEKLFF
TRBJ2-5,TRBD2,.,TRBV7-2,TGTGCCAGCAGCTCGGGACCGACTAGCGGGAGGGCCTGGTTGACCCAGTACTTC,CASSSGPTSGRAWLTQYF
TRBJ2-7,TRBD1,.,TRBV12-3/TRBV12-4,TGTGCCAGCCAATCAACAGGGGGTGCCTACTACGAGCAGTACTTC,CASQSTGGAYYEQYF
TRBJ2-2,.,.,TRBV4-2,TGTGCCAGCAGTCAAACAGGGTTTAAGGACACCGGGGAGCTGTTTTTT,CASSQTGFKDTGELFF
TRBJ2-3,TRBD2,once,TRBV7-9,TGTGCCAGCAGCTCAGAGACTAGCGGGGTGTGGGATACGCAGTATTTT,CASSSETSGVWDTQYF
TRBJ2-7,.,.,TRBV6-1,TGTGCCAGCAGTGTTTTAGCCCTCGGGGGGCCGACTTACGAGCAGTACTTC,CASSVLALGGPTYEQYF
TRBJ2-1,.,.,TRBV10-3,TGTGCCATCTCCTTGGGGAATGAGCAGTTCTTC,CAISLGNEQFF
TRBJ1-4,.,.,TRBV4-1,TGCGCCAGCAGCCAAGGAACACTGGGCGTGAGAGAAAAACTGTTTTTT,CASSQGTLGVREKLFF
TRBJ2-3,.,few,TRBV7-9,TGTGCCAGCAGCTTTTCCAGGAATCGTCCCTCATCAGATACGCAGTATTTT,CASSFSRNRPSSDTQYF
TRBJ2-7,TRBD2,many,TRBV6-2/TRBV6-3,TGTGCCAGCAGTTACGGCGGGACTAGCGGGAGATACGAGCAGTACTTC,CASSYGGTSGRYEQYF
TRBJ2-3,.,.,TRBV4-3,TGCGCCAGCAGCCAAGGTCGGTGGAGCACAGATACGCAGTATTTT,CASSQGRWSTDTQYF
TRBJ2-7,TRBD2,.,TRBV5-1,TGCGCCAGCAGCTTTGGACTAGCGGGAGTAGGGGGCGAGCAGTACTTC,CASSFGLAGVGGEQYF
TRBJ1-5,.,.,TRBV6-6,TGTGCCAGCAGTTACGGCGGGAGCCTCTATAGCAATCAGCCCCAGCATTTT,CASSYGGSLYSNQPQHF